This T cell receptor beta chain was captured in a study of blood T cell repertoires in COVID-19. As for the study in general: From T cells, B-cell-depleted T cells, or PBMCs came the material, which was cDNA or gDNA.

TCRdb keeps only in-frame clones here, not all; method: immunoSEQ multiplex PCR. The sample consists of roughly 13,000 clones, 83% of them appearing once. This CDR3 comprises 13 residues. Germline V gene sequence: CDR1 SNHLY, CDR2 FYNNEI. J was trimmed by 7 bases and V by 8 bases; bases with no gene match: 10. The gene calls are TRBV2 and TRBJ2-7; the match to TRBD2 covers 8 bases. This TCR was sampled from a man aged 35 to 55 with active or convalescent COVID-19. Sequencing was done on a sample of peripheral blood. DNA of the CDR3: TGTGCCAGCCGCGGGGGGACTCCGGGAGAGCAGTACTTC. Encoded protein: CASRGGTPGEQYF.